The entry that follows covers one T cell receptor (beta chain) sequence. Its antigen is undetermined. The CDR3 extends over 17 amino acids. The germline gives CDR1 SEHNR, CDR2 FQNEAQ (reference sequence). Trimming took 5 bases from V and 4 from J; bases not matched to a gene: 11. The record originates from a study of STAT5B mutations in CD4+ large granular lymphocyte leukemia. General study points: CD4-sorted patient repertoires seemed more clonal than healthy CD4+ repertoires. Main leukemic clonotypes were patient-specific, but approximately 25% appeared at low frequency elsewhere.

Generated by immunoSEQ multiplex PCR, the TCRdb table keeps only in-frame clones and is missing some. This sample yields about 31,000 clones, of which approximately 91% are seen a single time; around 0.4% belongs to the top ten. Specimen: CD4+ T cells from blood buffy coats. The clonotype was recovered from a human donor in good health. The chain couples TRBV7-9 to TRBJ2-1; 10 bases are shared with TRBD1. This CDR3 reads CASSQGQGFPTYNEQFF. CDR3 nucleotides: TGTGCCAGCAGCCAGGGACAGGGGTTTCCTACATACAATGAGCAGTTCTTC.